The text below deals with one T cell receptor (beta chain). Its antigen is unknown. The data are from a study of radiotherapy plus CTLA-4 blockade in lung cancer. Turning to the study itself: Among patients, 15% to 20% showed objective responses, and about 31% had disease control. Study results and caveats: Following radiotherapy plus ipilimumab, tumor-derived TCR clones expanded in the blood.

Focal radiation with ipilimumab CTLA-4 blockade was given to patients with chemo-refractory metastatic non-small-cell lung cancer. This table comes from immunoSEQ multiplex PCR, and its TCRdb copy is limited to in-frame clones, with some not included. Of roughly 35,000 clones listed, roughly 70% were seen once; the top ten hold roughly 14%. There are 15 residues in the CDR3. Trimming cost V 4 bases and J 10 bases; bases outside gene matches: 15. CDR1 and CDR2 from the germline V gene are MDHEN and SYDVKM. The sequencing used peripheral blood, collected from a patient treated with radiotherapy plus ipilimumab. This chain uses TRBV28 with TRBJ1-1; 7 bases line up with TRBD1. The sequence derives from a human donor with non-small cell lung cancer that progressed on radiotherapy plus ipilimumab. CDR3 DNA sequence: TGTGCCAGCAGTTCATTTGACAGGGCCCTGAAAGGAGCTTTCTTT. It specifies CASSSFDRALKGAFF.